The next 2 T cell receptor beta chains were all read from a single sample in a study of blood T cell repertoires in COVID-19. Using immunoSEQ multiplex PCR, the repertoire was profiled, and TCRdb retains in-frame clones only, with some absent. The table has about 100,000 clones, 80% seen once. The sample taken for sequencing was peripheral blood. The source is a man aged 70-80 years with active or convalescent COVID-19.

This rearrangement joins TRBV28 to TRBJ1-4; weak D call: TRBD1 (5 bases). Germline V CDR1 and CDR2: MDHEN, SYDVKM. The CDR3 spans 13 residues. V was clipped by 2 bases and J by 12 bases, with 13 bases between them. Here the CDR3 DNA reads TGTGCCAGCAGTTTAGCGACAGCTTGGGAACTGTTTTTT. It specifies CASSLATAWELFF.

V and J are TRBV20-1 and TRBJ2-1; a weak D match, TRBD1 (5 bases). V was shortened by 1 base and J by 8 bases, with 6 bases between the two germline ends. The CDR3 runs 11 residues. Germline CDR1 DFQATT, CDR2 SNEGSKA (reference sequence). The CDR3: CSARGGDEQFF. The CDR3 DNA sequence: TGCAGTGCTAGAGGGGGCGATGAGCAGTTCTTC.